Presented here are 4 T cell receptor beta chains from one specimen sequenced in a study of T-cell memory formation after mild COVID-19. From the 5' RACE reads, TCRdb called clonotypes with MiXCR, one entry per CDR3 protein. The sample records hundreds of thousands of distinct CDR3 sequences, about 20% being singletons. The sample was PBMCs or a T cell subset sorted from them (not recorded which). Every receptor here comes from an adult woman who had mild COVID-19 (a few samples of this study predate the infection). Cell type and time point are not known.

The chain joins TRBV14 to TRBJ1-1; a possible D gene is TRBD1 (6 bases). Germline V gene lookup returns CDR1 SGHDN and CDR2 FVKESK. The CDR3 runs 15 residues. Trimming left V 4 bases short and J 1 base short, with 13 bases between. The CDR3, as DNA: TGTGCCAGCAGCCGATTGACAGGCCAGAACACTGAAGCTTTCTTT. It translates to CASSRLTGQNTEAFF.

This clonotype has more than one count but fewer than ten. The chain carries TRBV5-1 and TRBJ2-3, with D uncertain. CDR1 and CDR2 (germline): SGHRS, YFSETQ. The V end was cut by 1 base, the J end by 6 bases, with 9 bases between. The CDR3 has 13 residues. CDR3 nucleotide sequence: TGCGCCAGCAGCTTGAATGTCCTGGATACGCAGTATTTT. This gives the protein CASSLNVLDTQYF.

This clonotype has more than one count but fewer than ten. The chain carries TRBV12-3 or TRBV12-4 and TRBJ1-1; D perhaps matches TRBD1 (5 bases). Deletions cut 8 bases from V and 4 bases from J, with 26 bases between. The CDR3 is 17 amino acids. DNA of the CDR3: TGTGCCAGCGGGATAACGACGGGGAAGGGGAAACCCACTGAAGCTTTCTTT. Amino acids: CASGITTGKGKPTEAFF.

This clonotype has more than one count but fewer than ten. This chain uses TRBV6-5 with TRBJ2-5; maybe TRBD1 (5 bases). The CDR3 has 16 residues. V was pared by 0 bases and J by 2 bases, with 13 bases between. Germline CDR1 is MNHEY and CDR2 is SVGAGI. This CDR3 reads CASSYSGPAAQETQYF. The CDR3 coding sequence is TGTGCCAGCAGTTACTCGGGGCCGGCAGCACAAGAGACCCAGTACTTC.